A selection of T cell receptor beta chains follows, all from one sample in a study of technical replicates of blood from several donors. This table comes from immunoSEQ multiplex PCR, and its TCRdb copy is limited to in-frame clones, with some not included. The sample records tens of thousands of clones, 93% being singletons. Source material: T cells isolated from PBMCs. These receptors were taken from a human donor in good health. The CDR3 runs from the conserved cysteine through the conserved F or W. The D gene is left open where the match is weak. Size tells how often a clone was seen (once, few, many) or the class of an expanded clone, and some rows leave it out.

d_call	v_call	j_call	clone_size	cdr3_nt	cdr3_aa
TRBD1	TRBV6-5	TRBJ1-1	-	TGTGCCAGCAGTCGACAGGGTGGGAGCACTGAAGCTTTCTTT	CASSRQGGSTEAFF
TRBD2	TRBV4-1	TRBJ2-7	-	TGCGCCAGCAGCCAAGAGGGGGGCATGGTTCGGGGGGGTGGTTACGAGCAGTACTTC	CASSQEGGMVRGGGYEQYF
-	TRBV2	TRBJ1-2	-	TGTGCCAGCAGTGAATCTAGGGCAGGAGGGGGCTACACCTTC	CASSESRAGGGYTF
-	TRBV6-5	TRBJ1-5	-	TGTGCCAGCAGACCGAGTCAGGGTCTTTATCAGCCCCAGCATTTT	CASRPSQGLYQPQHF
TRBD1	TRBV19	TRBJ2-7	-	TGTGCCAGTAGTTCTGGACAGGGCTACGAGCAGTACTTC	CASSSGQGYEQYF
TRBD1	TRBV6-1	TRBJ1-2	-	TGTGCCAGCAGCGATACAGGGGCCTATGGCTACACCTTC	CASSDTGAYGYTF
TRBD1	TRBV6-6	TRBJ2-7	-	TGTGCCAGCAGTCTTCTCCGGGACAGGGGCTACGAGCAGTACTTC	CASSLLRDRGYEQYF
-	TRBV7-9	TRBJ2-7	-	TGTGCCAGCAGCTTTGGGAGCTCCTACGAGCAGTACTTC	CASSFGSSYEQYF
TRBD2	TRBV7-2	TRBJ2-3	-	TGTGCCAGCAGCTTAGTTAGCGGGGGAGCTGGTACGCAGTATTTT	CASSLVSGGAGTQYF
-	TRBV7-9	TRBJ1-2	-	TGTGCCAGCAGCCCTATGGCAGGCCCGCTAAACCCCCTTTGG	CASSPMAGPLNPLW
-	TRBV4-1	TRBJ1-2	-	TGCGCCGCCGCGGGCCTGCATGGCTACACCTTC	CAAAGLHGYTF
-	TRBV5-1	TRBJ2-5	once	TGCGCCAGCAGTCGAGGAGGGGATAACCAAGAGACCCAGTACTTC	CASSRGGDNQETQYF
TRBD2	TRBV29-1	TRBJ2-3	once	TGCAGCGTTACTAGCGTAGATACGCAGTATTTT	CSVTSVDTQYF
-	TRBV11-3	TRBJ1-5	-	TGTGCCAGCAGCTCGGAGGGTCAGCCCCAGCATTTT	CASSSEGQPQHF
TRBD2	TRBV11-2	TRBJ2-1	-	TGTGCCAGCAGCCTCGGGACTAGCGGGAACAATGAGCAGTTCTTC	CASSLGTSGNNEQFF
TRBD1	TRBV28	TRBJ1-2	-	TGTGCCAGCAGTCAGAACAGGGGGCGCCTCACCTTC	CASSQNRGRLTF
-	TRBV6-6	TRBJ2-2	-	TGTGCCAGCAGTCACATTACAGGCACCGGGGAGCTGTTTTTT	CASSHITGTGELFF
TRBD2	TRBV4-1	TRBJ2-1	-	TGCGCCAGCAGCCAAGAAGGGGGACTAGCGGGCAATGAGCAGTTCTTC	CASSQEGGLAGNEQFF
-	TRBV9	TRBJ1-2	-	TGTGCCAGCAGCTCCCAGGGATACTATGGCTACACCTTC	CASSSQGYYGYTF
TRBD1	TRBV27	TRBJ1-2	-	TGTGCCAGCAGGGACAGGGGCGGCTATGGCTACACCTTC	CASRDRGGYGYTF
TRBD1	TRBV18	TRBJ1-6	-	TGTGCCAGCTCACCAGGACAGGGTCCCTATTCACCCCTCCACTTT	CASSPGQGPYSPLHF
-	TRBV30	TRBJ2-3	-	TGTGCCTGGACTAGGATCCACACAGATACGCAGTATTTT	CAWTRIHTDTQYF
TRBD2	TRBV5-1	TRBJ2-1	-	TGCGCCAGCAGTCTGACTAGCGCGACCTACAATGAGCAGTTCTTC	CASSLTSATYNEQFF
TRBD2	TRBV5-4	TRBJ2-7	-	TGTGCCAGCAGCTTTGGAAGCGGGAAAACCTACGAGCAGTACTTC	CASSFGSGKTYEQYF
-	TRBV28	TRBJ2-6	-	TGTGCCAGCAGACACTATAGGTGGGGGGCCAACGTCCTGACTTTC	CASRHYRWGANVLTF
TRBD1	TRBV18	TRBJ1-5	-	TGTGCCAGCCAAGGACAGGCAAATCAGCCCCAGCATTTT	CASQGQANQPQHF
TRBD2	TRBV5-5	TRBJ2-1	-	TGTGCCAGCAGCTTAAGAGCGGGAGGGCTCGGAAACAATGAGCAGTTCTTC	CASSLRAGGLGNNEQFF
TRBD1	TRBV7-9	TRBJ2-7	-	TGTGCCAGCAGCGACGGACAGGGGAACTCCTACGAGCAGTACTTC	CASSDGQGNSYEQYF
-	TRBV18	TRBJ2-1	-	TGTGCCAGCTCACCACTGGACTCGTGGAATGAGCAGTTCTTC	CASSPLDSWNEQFF
-	TRBV7-9	TRBJ2-1	-	TGTGCCAGCAGCCATGGACAGCTTTCCTACAATGAGCAGTTCTTC	CASSHGQLSYNEQFF
TRBD1	TRBV5-6	TRBJ1-2	-	TGTGCCAGCAGCTGGACAGGTACTAACTATGGCTACACCTTC	CASSWTGTNYGYTF
-	TRBV15	TRBJ1-5	-	TGTGCCACCAGCAGAGTCTCGTCATTGGGAGCCCAGCATTTT	CATSRVSSLGAQHF
-	TRBV28	TRBJ1-6	-	TGTGCCAGCAGTTTAAGTCGGGGAGGTAATTCACCCCTCCACTTT	CASSLSRGGNSPLHF
-	TRBV27	TRBJ2-7	-	TGTGCCAGCAGTTTAAAAGGACAAAGCTCCTACGAGCAGTACTTC	CASSLKGQSSYEQYF
-	TRBV28	TRBJ1-1	-	TGTGCCAGCAGTTTCACGGACACTGAAGCTTTCTTT	CASSFTDTEAFF
TRBD2	TRBV5-1	TRBJ2-7	-	TGCGCCAGCAGCCCCGGGACTAGCGGGAGGACCTACGAGCAGTACTTC	CASSPGTSGRTYEQYF
-	TRBV5-1	TRBJ1-1	-	TGCGCCAGCAACGAAAGGGGGGGGGACACTGAAGCTTTCTTT	CASNERGGDTEAFF
TRBD1	TRBV27	TRBJ2-1	once	TGTGCCAGCAGCCCTACCGACAGGGGGGGGTACAATGAGCAGTTCTTC	CASSPTDRGGYNEQFF
-	TRBV28	TRBJ1-1	few	TGTGCCAGCAGTTCTCAGGGGAGGGGTGAAGCTTTCTTT	CASSSQGRGEAFF
TRBD1	TRBV19	TRBJ1-4	-	TGTGCCAGTAGTCGGACAGGGAGTAATGAAAAACTGTTTTTT	CASSRTGSNEKLFF
-	TRBV7-9	TRBJ1-1	-	TGTGCCAGCAGCTTATGGGACTCAAGCACTGAAGCTTTCTTT	CASSLWDSSTEAFF
-	TRBV25-1	TRBJ2-1	-	TGTGCCAGCGGGGGGAAAGGGAACAATGAGCAGTTCTTC	CASGGKGNNEQFF
-	TRBV4-2	TRBJ2-1	-	TGTGCCAGCAGCCAAGATTGGGCCAATGAGCAGTTCTTC	CASSQDWANEQFF